One sample yielded the 9 T cell receptor beta chains listed below, sequenced in a study of blood T cell repertoires in COVID-19. Assay: immunoSEQ multiplex PCR; the TCRdb copy retains only in-frame clones and omits some. In the table there are 98,000 or so clones, 75% to 90% of which are singletons. Sequences were obtained from peripheral blood. The source of these receptors is a man aged 60-69 years with COVID-19, enrolled during active disease.

The chain combines TRBV5-4 with TRBJ2-1; tentative D call: TRBD2 (6 bases). V lost 4 bases, J lost 0 bases, and 14 bases lay in between. Germline V CDR1 and CDR2: SGHNT, YYREEE (reference sequence). This CDR3 spans 16 amino acids. In DNA, the CDR3 is TGTGCCAGCAGCCCGTGGGGCGGGAACTCCTACAATGAGCAGTTCTTC. Amino acids: CASSPWGGNSYNEQFF.

The chain links TRBV5-8 to TRBJ1-4; D not certain. Trimming left V 4 bases short and J 4 bases short, with 5 bases between. CDR3 length: 12 residues. Germline V CDR1 and CDR2: SGHTS, YDEGEE. Here the CDR3 reads CASSRGNEKLFF. CDR3 in DNA: TGTGCCAGCAGCCGGGGTAATGAAAAACTGTTTTTT.

This clone appeared a single time. The chain carries TRBV18 and TRBJ2-3; TRBD1 aligns across 8 bases. Germline CDR1 reads KGHSH; CDR2 reads LQKENI. This CDR3 is 17 amino acids long. Losses at the gene ends were 2 bases for V and 3 bases for J; bases not matched to a gene: 10. This chain's CDR3 is CASSPIRLQGATDTQYF. Here the CDR3 DNA reads TGTGCCAGCTCACCAATCCGGTTGCAGGGGGCAACAGATACGCAGTATTTT.

This chain joins TRBV18 and TRBJ1-3; D is ambiguous. Trimming removed 0 bases from V and 2 bases from J, with 8 bases in between. From germline, CDR1 is KGHSH and CDR2 LQKENI. This CDR3 is built from 15 residues. The CDR3, as DNA: TGTGCCAGCTCACCACCGGAGGTTGCTGGAAACACCATATATTTT. Residues: CASSPPEVAGNTIYF.

The chain recombines TRBV30 with TRBJ2-3, with no clear D. Trimming took 5 bases from V and 3 from J, leaving 18 bases between them. There are 15 residues in the CDR3. Germline V CDR1 and CDR2: GTSNPN, SVGIG (reference sequence). CDR3 sequence: CAWLSLHKTTDTQYF. The CDR3 nucleotides read TGTGCCTGGCTGTCACTTCATAAGACAACAGATACGCAGTATTTT.

This chain uses TRBV6-9 with TRBJ1-2; a possible D gene is TRBD1 (5 bases). V dropped 5 bases and J dropped 4 bases, with 20 bases sitting between them. The CDR3 contains 16 residues. Germline-derived CDR1 and CDR2 are MNHGY and SVAAGI. The CDR3 DNA follows: TGTGCCAGCAGTACCCCAAACCCCAAGGGGTCCTATGGCTACACCTTC. Amino acid sequence: CASSTPNPKGSYGYTF.

The CDR3 is CASSPPLMEEKLFF. The DNA for the CDR3 is TGTGCCAGCTCACCACCCCTAATGGAGGAAAAACTGTTTTTT. J is TRBJ1-4 and V is TRBV18; no clear D gene. The CDR3 runs 14 residues. Trimming took 0 bases from V and 8 from J, leaving 10 bases between them. Germline CDR1 KGHSH, CDR2 LQKENI.

The rearrangement joins TRBV18 to TRBJ2-1, with 12 bases identical to TRBD2. J gave up 8 bases and V 3 bases, and 5 bases lay outside the gene matches. CDR3 size: 15 residues. CDR1 and CDR2 from the germline V gene are KGHSH and LQKENI. The CDR3, as DNA: TGTGCCAGCTCACCGACTAGCGGGAGTGTCGATGAGCAGTTCTTC. Its protein is CASSPTSGSVDEQFF.

The chain links TRBV28 to TRBJ2-3, with 10 bases fitting TRBD2. This CDR3 has 15 residues. Germline V lookup: CDR1 MDHEN, CDR2 SYDVKM. V lost 6 bases to trimming and J lost 6 bases; unmatched junction nucleotides: 9. The CDR3 nucleotides are TGTGCCAGCAGACCTCTAGCGGGAGCTGGGGATACGCAGTATTTT. The encoded protein is CASRPLAGAGDTQYF. Looking up the rest from reference TRBV28 and TRBJ2-3 gives the full variable domain: DVKVTQSSRYLVKRTGEKVFLECVQDMDHENMFWYRQDPGLGLRLIYFSYDVKMKEKGDIPEGYSVSREKKERFSLILESASTNQTSMYLCASRPLAGAGDTQYFGPGTRLTVL.